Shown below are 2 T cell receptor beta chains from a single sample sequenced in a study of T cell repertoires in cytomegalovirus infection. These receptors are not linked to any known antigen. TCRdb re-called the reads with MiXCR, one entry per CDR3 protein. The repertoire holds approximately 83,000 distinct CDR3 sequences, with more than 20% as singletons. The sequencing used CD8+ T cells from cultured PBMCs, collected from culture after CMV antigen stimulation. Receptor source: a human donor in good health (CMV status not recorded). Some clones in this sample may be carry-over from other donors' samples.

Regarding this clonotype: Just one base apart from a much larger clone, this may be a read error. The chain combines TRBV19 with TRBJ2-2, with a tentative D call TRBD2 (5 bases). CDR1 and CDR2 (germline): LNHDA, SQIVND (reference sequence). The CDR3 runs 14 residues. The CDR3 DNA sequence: TGTGCCAGTAGGAGGGCCCCCGACACCGGGGAGCAGTTTTTT. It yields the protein CASRRAPDTGEQFF.

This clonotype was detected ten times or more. The CDR3 reads CASSPRIVADTQYF. The CDR3 DNA is TGTGCCAGCAGCCCTCGGATTGTCGCAGATACGCAGTATTTT. The chain couples TRBV7-6 to TRBJ2-3, with no clear D. The CDR3 runs 14 residues. Per the germline V gene, CDR1 is SGHVS and CDR2 is FNYEAQ. The V end lost 5 bases, the J end lost 4 bases, and 13 bases lay between the germline ends.